This TCR beta chain derives from a study of T cell responses to AZD1222 COVID-19 vaccine. Study-level information: Second-dose timings of about 4 or about 12 weeks were pooled. Points from the study as a whole: Mostly white British, mostly female donors; authors suggested clonal diversity may be underestimated. Scientists sampled the repertoires only once the peak T cell response had passed. Unmutated regions of variants are reportedly targeted by nearly half of spike-specific TCRs.

With regard to this clone: The antigen is unknown.

Trimming pared 5 bases from V and 3 bases from J, leaving 9 bases between. CDR3 length: 13 residues. In germline, CDR1 is SGHAT, CDR2 FQNNGV. The assay was immunoSEQ multiplex PCR, and TCRdb's table has in-frame clones only and misses some. Of about 110,000 clones in the sample, 90% to 95% are singletons; the top ten hold roughly 2.2%. The specimen comprised peripheral blood, sampled on day 0 of AZD1222 vaccination. The V call is TRBV11-2, the J call TRBJ2-3; D gene uncertain. The sequence derives from an adult in good health. The CDR3 here is CASSPSGTDTQYF. The CDR3 DNA is TGTGCCAGCAGCCCCTCTGGAACAGATACGCAGTATTTT.